This T cell receptor beta chain was identified in a study of blood T cell repertoires in COVID-19 (dated by TCRdb to about 2020). Regarding the complete study: Collaborator samples came from the United States, Italy and Spain and covered acute and convalescent phases of COVID-19. The material from the prospective study consisted of cDNA or gDNA derived from T cells, B-cell-depleted T cells, or PBMCs. Subjects who had been exposed to COVID-19, were actively infected with it, or had recovered from it provided the deeply sampled blood TCRbeta repertoires that made up the dataset. A freely available public database, intended as a resource for researchers studying the immune response to SARS-CoV-2, is where the repertoires were released. Samples were obtained from the ongoing ImmuneRACE study (first 160 participants) and from over 1,000 subjects provided by 6 global collaborators. The sample metadata nearly always contained a de-identified subject ID, COVID-19 status, age in years and sex. Where HLA class I and class II types were available, the types were taken from metadata supplied by the sample provider, not from assay-based typing.

General study outcomes and caveats: Clinical and demographic metadata were provided uncurated, with the amount varying by source and participant.

Whole blood was collected in K2EDTA tubes by collaborating institutions according to the institutions' own protocols. For TCRbeta analysis, collaborator samples were shipped as frozen whole blood, as isolated PBMCs, or as DNA extracted from either sample type. TCRbeta CDR3 regions were amplified from genomic DNA using the immunoSEQ Assay, a bias-controlled multiplex PCR. In the original analysis: The number of nucleated cells in each sample was estimated by amplification of reference gene primers within the assay. Sequence reads were collapsed and filtered to measure the absolute abundance of every unique TCRbeta CDR3 rearrangement. For each sample, productive Simpson clonality was calculated by taking the square root of Simpson's diversity index across productive rearrangements. TCRdb carries this immuneACCESS record with in-frame sequences only. Its versions omit some clonotypes, under half of them owing to an unresolved V gene in the studies checked, with the rest unexplained. Clonal size and the V and J genes are those of that table, whereas D and trimming came from the DNA. A total of about 240,000 clones appear in this sample, 70% to 90% of them only once. The biggest ten clones account for roughly 6.3% of the sample.

Concerning this clone: No cognate antigen has been identified for it. No base-level quality is on record; no much larger clone is a single base apart.

Input material: peripheral blood. The sequence derives from a man in his sixties with acute or convalescent COVID-19.

The DNA sequence is TGTGCCTCAATTCAGGGGAGCTCTGGAAACACCATATATTTT. Its translation is CASIQGSSGNTIYF. The chain links TRBV28 with TRBJ1-3; TRBD1 is a possible D gene, resting on 6 matching bases. The germline V gene gives CDR1 as MDHEN and CDR2 as SYDVKM. The junction carries 14 bases between V and J, which are trimmed by 11 bases and 0 bases respectively. The CDR3, cysteine through phenylalanine, is 14 amino acids long. Only the CDR3 region is kept as DNA, spanning 42 bases read in frame from base 1.